This TCR beta chain was identified during a study of shared clonotypes between healthy human individuals (dated by TCRdb to the early 2020s). About the full investigation: A couple of women and a few men aged 18 to 49 years were included in the cohort. To estimate repertoire size and how much clonotype sharing occurs between individuals, the study deeply sequenced the blood TCR repertoires of several healthy adults. To increase sequencing depth and limit assay-specific biases, TCR repertoire library preparation and sequencing were carried out by different laboratories using diverse techniques. For each donor, CD4 naive and CD4 memory were each given three plates, CD8 naive was given two plates, and CD8 memory was given one plate. Each donor's leukapheresis produced roughly between roughly 0.85 and 9.5 billion PBMCs. The paper's findings and limits, for the study overall: Compared with non-shared clonotypes, clonotypes shared by all four sorted-subset donors had higher generation probabilities. Rarefaction of sorted-subset datasets indicated incomplete sequencing despite the large sequencing depth. Across several donors, about 5% of naive CD4, more than 3% of naive CD8, roughly 2.2% of memory CD4, and 0.4% to 0.45% of memory CD8 clonotypes were shared. The small number of donors limited the genetic and exposure-history diversity represented. Sampling was restricted to blood, and TCR repertoires in tissue are likely to differ from TCR repertoires in blood. Based on pairwise subsampling, the degree of clonotype sharing among donors was expected to be affected by sequencing depth. Naive subsets generally had larger estimated clonotype richness than memory subsets.

The CDR3 goes from the cysteine to the phenylalanine over 15 residues. The only DNA kept is the CDR3, 45 bases in frame from the first base. Trimming removed 0 bases from V and 4 bases from J; the gene matches leave 6 bases unexplained. Reading the germline V gene gives CDR1 SGHRS and CDR2 YFSETQ. CD8 naive samples were CD45RO-negative cells positively selected for CCR7, giving a CD45RA+CCR7+ population that excluded TemRA cells. Healthy HIV-negative adults with no recently reported acute infections or vaccinations were included as donors. Only Caucasian adults living in Nashville, Tennessee, USA were represented among the donors. Blood was collected by leukapheresis, and PBMCs were isolated by Ficoll-Histopaque density gradient centrifugation and then cryopreserved in liquid nitrogen vapor phase. Analytical flow cytometry was used to check the purity and quantity of every magnetically sorted T cell population. From each sorted fraction, genomic DNA was isolated and quantified by UV absorbance on a Nanodrop 2000c.

As to this clone: The clone's antigen remains unknown. There are no base qualities to consult, and no much larger clone falls within one base.

TCR CDR3 regions were amplified from genomic DNA by multiplex PCR using the deep immunoSEQ assay. Extracted genomic DNA from each cell subset was distributed evenly across all wells of several immunoSEQ 96-well plates, and each plate was treated as a replicate. Each replicate PCR for sorted subsets received about 200 ng genomic DNA, equal to some 32,000 T cell genomes. Purified libraries were quantified with a Qubit 3.0 fluorometer, sized on a Bioanalyzer 2100, and re-quantified with the KAPA Library Quantification kit. Every immunoSEQ 96-well plate was sequenced on a separate single-read 150-cycle Illumina NextSeq 550 flow cell. As for the authors' bioinformatics: The immunoSEQ output contained only junctional sequences without quality scores, so filtering could not match that applied to full-length reads. Sequences were annotated with PyIR, a Python wrapper for IgBLAST v1.9, using IMGT germline references to assign V/J genes and CDR3. Any read was removed if the V/J assignment was weak (E-value above 1e-6), the CDR3 was missing, or the read contained stop codons, out-of-frame junctions, or ambiguous translated residues. V3J clonotypes were defined by identical inferred V gene, J gene, and CDR3 amino acid sequence. The percentage overlap between two repertoires was calculated by dividing the number of shared unique clonotypes by the size of the smaller repertoire. Richness of each repertoire was evaluated using RTK rarefaction, the Chao1 estimator, and Recon v2.1 estimates of unobserved clonotypes. Generation probabilities were computed with OLGA for all TCRbeta clonotypes obtained by the gDNA method from a handful of donors. TCRdb limited this immuneACCESS table to in-frame rearrangements with V and J called. A share of clones is missing; checked studies link under half to unresolved V genes, and the rest is unexplained. Clone size and V and J calls were adopted from that table, with D and trimming inferred from the DNA. This sample is represented by about 2.2 million clones; under 95% of them were singletons. In total, the top ten clones hold under 2% of the sample.

This clonotype originated in a man aged 18 to 35 in good health. Some clones in this sample may be carry-over from other donors' samples. Sequencing used naive CD8+ T cells from PBMCs. Taken with the paper, the label for cell subset or site translates to: CD45RA+CCR7+. The chain is made from TRBV5-1 and TRBJ2-7, with TRBD1 matching 8 junction bases. The CDR3 here reads CASSLAQGAMYEQYF. The DNA sequence follows: TGCGCCAGCAGCTTGGCCCAGGGGGCGATGTACGAGCAGTACTTC.